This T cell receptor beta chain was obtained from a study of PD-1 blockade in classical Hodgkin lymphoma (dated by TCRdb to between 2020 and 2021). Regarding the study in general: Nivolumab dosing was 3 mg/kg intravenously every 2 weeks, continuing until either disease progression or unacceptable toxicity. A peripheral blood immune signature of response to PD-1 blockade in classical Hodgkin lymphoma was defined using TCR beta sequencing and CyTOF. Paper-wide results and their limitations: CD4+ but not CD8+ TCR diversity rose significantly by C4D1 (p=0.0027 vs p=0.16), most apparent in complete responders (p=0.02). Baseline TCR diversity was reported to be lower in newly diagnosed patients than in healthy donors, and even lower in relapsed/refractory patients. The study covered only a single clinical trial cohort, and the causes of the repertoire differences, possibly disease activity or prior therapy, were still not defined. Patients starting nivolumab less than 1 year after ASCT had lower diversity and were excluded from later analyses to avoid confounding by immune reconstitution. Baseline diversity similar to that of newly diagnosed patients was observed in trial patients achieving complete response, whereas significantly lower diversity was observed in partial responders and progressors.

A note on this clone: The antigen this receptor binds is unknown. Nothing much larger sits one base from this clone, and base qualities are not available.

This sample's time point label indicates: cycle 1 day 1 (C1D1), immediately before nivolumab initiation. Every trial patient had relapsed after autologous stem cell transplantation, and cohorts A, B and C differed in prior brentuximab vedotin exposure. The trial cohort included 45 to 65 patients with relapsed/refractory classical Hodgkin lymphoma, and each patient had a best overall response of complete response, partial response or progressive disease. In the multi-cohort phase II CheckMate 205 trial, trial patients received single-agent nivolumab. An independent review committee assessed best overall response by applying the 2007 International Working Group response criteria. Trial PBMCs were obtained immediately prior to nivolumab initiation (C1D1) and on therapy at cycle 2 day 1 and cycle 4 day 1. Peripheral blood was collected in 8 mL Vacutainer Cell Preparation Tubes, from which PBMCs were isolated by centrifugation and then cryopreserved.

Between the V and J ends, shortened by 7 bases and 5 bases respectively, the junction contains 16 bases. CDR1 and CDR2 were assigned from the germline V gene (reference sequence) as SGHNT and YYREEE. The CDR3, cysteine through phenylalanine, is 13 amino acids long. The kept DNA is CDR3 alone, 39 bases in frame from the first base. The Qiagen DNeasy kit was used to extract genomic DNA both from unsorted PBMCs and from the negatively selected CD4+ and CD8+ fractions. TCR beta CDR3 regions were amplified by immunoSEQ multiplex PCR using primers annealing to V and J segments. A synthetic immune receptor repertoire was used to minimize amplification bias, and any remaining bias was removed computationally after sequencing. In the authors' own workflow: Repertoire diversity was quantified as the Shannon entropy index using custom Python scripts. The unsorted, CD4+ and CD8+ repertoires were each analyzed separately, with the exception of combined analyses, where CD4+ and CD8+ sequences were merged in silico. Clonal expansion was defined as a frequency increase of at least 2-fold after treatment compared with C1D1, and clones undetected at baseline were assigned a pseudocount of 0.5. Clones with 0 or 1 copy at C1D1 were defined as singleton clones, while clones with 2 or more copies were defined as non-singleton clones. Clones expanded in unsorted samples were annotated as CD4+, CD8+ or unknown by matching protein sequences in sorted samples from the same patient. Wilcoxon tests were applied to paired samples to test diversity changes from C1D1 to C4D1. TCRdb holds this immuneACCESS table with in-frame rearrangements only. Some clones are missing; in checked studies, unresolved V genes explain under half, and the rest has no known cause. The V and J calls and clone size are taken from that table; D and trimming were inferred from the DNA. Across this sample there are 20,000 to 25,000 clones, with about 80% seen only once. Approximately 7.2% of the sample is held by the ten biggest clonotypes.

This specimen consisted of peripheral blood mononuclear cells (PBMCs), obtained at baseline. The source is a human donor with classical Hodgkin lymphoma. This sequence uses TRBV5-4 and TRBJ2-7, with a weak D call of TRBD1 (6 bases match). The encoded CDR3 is CASRSGQIDEQYF. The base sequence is TGTGCCAGCCGGTCGGGACAAATAGACGAGCAGTACTTC.